Presented here are 14 T cell receptor beta chains from one specimen sequenced in a study of shared clonotypes between healthy human individuals. Profiled with immunoSEQ multiplex PCR; TCRdb holds only in-frame clones, not every one. The sample holds 740,000 or so clones, about three quarters seen once. The sequenced sample was memory CD4+ T cells sorted from blood. Specified subset: CD45RA-negative fraction. The source is a woman under 40 in good health.

This clone was observed a handful of times. The chain links TRBV19 to TRBJ1-2; tentatively, D is TRBD1 (6 bases). The germline V gene has CDR1 LNHDA and CDR2 SQIVND (reference sequence). Trimming removed 5 bases at V and 2 bases at J, with 18 bases between. This CDR3 is 16 amino acids long. The CDR3 region is CASSLMTGFGNYGYTF. The CDR3 nucleotides are TGTGCCAGTAGTCTAATGACAGGTTTTGGGAACTATGGCTACACCTTC.

This clone was seen ten or more times. The identical CDR3 is also encoded by other nucleotide sequences in the sample. The J gene is TRBJ2-5, the V gene TRBV7-2; D remains unclear. Germline CDR1 reads SGHTA; CDR2 reads FQGNSA. The CDR3 covers 12 residues. The V end was cut by 5 bases, the J end by 0 bases, with 4 bases between. The CDR3 region has the DNA TGTGCCAGCAGCACCTACCAAGAGACCCAGTACTTC. It translates to CASSTYQETQYF.

The chain has TRBV7-3 and TRBJ2-7; perhaps TRBD2 as D (6 bases). The length of the CDR3 is 13 residues. From germline, CDR1 is SGHTA and CDR2 FQGTGA. V lost 5 bases, J lost 3 bases, and 11 bases lay in between. Written as DNA, the CDR3 is TGTGCCAGCAGCCAGGGACTTGACTACGAGCAGTACTTC. Translating gives CASSQGLDYEQYF.

The CDR3 spells CASSDGMNTEAFF. The CDR3 DNA follows: TGTGCCAGCAGCGATGGAATGAACACTGAAGCTTTCTTT. The chain links TRBV9 to TRBJ1-1; D gene ambiguous. Germline-derived CDR1 and CDR2 are SGDLS and YYNGEE. CDR3 size: 13 residues. The germline V and J ends were trimmed by 3 bases and 0 bases, with 6 bases remaining between them.

The V gene is TRBV4-2, the J gene TRBJ2-5; D possibly corresponds to TRBD2 (6 bases). This CDR3 has 16 residues. Trimming removed 0 bases from V and 3 bases from J, with 14 bases in between. Germline CDR1 reads LGHNA; CDR2 reads YNFKEQ. CDR3 region: CASSQDWSVAEETQYF. The CDR3 DNA sequence: TGTGCCAGCAGCCAAGATTGGTCAGTAGCGGAAGAGACCCAGTACTTC.

The chain couples TRBV7-8 to TRBJ2-3; TRBD2 agrees at 8 bases. CDR3 size: 15 residues. J lost 5 bases, V lost 5 bases, and 9 bases had no gene match. In germline, CDR1 is SGHVS, CDR2 FQNEAQ. CDR3 sequence reads: CASSQWTSMVDTQYF. In DNA form, the CDR3 reads TGTGCCAGCAGCCAGTGGACTAGCATGGTAGATACGCAGTATTTT.

The chain links TRBV29-1 to TRBJ2-2; 8 bases agree with TRBD1. CDR1 SQVTM and CDR2 ANQGSEA come from the germline V gene. After removal of 5 bases from V and 4 bases from J, the junction contained 6 bases not matched to a gene. The CDR3 is made up of 14 amino acids. CDR3 DNA: TGCAGCGTTAAGGGACAGGCAGGCACCGGGGAGCTGTTTTTT. It translates to CSVKGQAGTGELFF.

Here the CDR3 reads CASSSGTGYEQYF. The CDR3 nucleotides read TGTGCCAGCAGTTCAGGGACTGGGTACGAGCAGTACTTC. The J gene is TRBJ2-5, the V gene TRBV6-6; a possible D gene is TRBD2 (6 bases). The tail of the sequence fits TRBJ2-7 better, so the J call may be wrong. Per the germline V gene, CDR1 is MNHNY and CDR2 is SVGAGI (reference sequence). The CDR3 sequence is 13 residues long.

The chain employs TRBV19 and TRBJ1-5; D call uncertain. The CDR3 extends over 15 amino acids. In germline, CDR1 is LNHDA, CDR2 SQIVND (reference sequence). V lost 6 bases and J lost 4, with 16 bases in between. The CDR3 DNA is TGTGCCAGTAGCATCAAGGGATCAGTTAATCAGCCCCAGCATTTT. Encoded protein: CASSIKGSVNQPQHF.

This clone appeared a few times. The chain couples TRBV6-5 to TRBJ2-7, with D possibly being TRBD2 (6 bases). The ends were cut back, 6 bases at V and 0 bases at J, with 12 bases in the middle. CDR1 MNHEY and CDR2 SVGAGI come from the germline V gene. This CDR3 has 14 residues. CDR3 in DNA: TGTGCCAGCAGGGCGGGAAGTACCTCCTACGAGCAGTACTTC. Residues: CASRAGSTSYEQYF.

The V call is TRBV30, the J call TRBJ2-7; no reliable D call. Germline CDR1 GTSNPN, CDR2 SVGIG (reference sequence). Trimming took off 1 base at V and 2 bases at J, with 12 bases between the two ends. The CDR3 is 14 amino acids. CDR3 nucleotide sequence: TGTGCCTGGAGTGACCATCCCGCCGCCTACGAGCAGTACTTC. Its translation is CAWSDHPAAYEQYF.

The chain joins TRBV6-1 to TRBJ1-2; 7 bases map to TRBD1. The J segment lost 5 bases and the V segment lost 1 base, leaving 1 base of the junction unmatched. CDR1 and CDR2 from the germline V gene are MNHNS and SASEGT. The CDR3 runs to 13 residues. CDR3 nucleotide sequence: TGTGCCAGCAGTGAAGGGGACAGTTATGGCTACACCTTC. Translation gives CASSEGDSYGYTF.

This sequence joins TRBV5-4 and TRBJ1-4, with TRBD1 matching 8 bases. Germline CDR1 reads SGHNT; CDR2 reads YYREEE (reference sequence). This CDR3 comprises 15 residues. V was pared by 1 base and J by 7 bases, with 6 bases of the junction left unmatched. The CDR3 nucleotides read TGTGCCAGCAGCTTGAAACGACAGGGGACTGAAAAACTGTTTTTT. Protein: CASSLKRQGTEKLFF.

This clone was seen only once. The chain couples TRBV30 to TRBJ2-1; 7 bases align to TRBD2. J lost 7 bases, V lost 1 base, and 4 bases had no gene match. Germline assignment: CDR1 GTSNPN and CDR2 SVGIG (reference sequence). This CDR3 has 13 amino acids. The CDR3 DNA reads TGTGCCTGGAGTGGAGCGGGGCAAAATGAGCAGTTCTTC. Encoded protein: CAWSGAGQNEQFF.